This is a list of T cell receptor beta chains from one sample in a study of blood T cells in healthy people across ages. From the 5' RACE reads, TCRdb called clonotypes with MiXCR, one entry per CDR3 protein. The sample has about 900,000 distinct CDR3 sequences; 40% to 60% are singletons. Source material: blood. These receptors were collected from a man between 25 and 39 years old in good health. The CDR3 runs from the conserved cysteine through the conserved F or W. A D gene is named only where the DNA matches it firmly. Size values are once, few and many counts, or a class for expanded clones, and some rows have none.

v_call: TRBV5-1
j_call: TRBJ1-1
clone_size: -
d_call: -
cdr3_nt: TGCGCCAGCAGCCCGCCTAACACGAACACTGAAGCTTTCTTT
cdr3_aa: CASSPPNTNTEAFF

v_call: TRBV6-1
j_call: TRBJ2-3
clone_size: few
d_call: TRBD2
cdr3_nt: TGTGCCAGCAGTCGCGGGGGGGGGTACACAGATACGCAGTATTTT
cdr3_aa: CASSRGGGYTDTQYF

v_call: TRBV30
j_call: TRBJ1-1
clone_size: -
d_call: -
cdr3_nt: TGTGCCGCAAGGGACGGACGGGGGAACACTGAAGCTTTCTTT
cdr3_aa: CAARDGRGNTEAFF

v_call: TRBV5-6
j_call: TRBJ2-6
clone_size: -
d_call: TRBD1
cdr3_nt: TGTGCCAGCGGGACAGCCCAGACGTCTGGGGCCAACGTCCTGACTTTC
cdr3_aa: CASGTAQTSGANVLTF

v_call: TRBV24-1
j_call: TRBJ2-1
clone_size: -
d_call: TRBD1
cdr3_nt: TGTGCCACCAGTGTAGGACAGGGGGCCAATGAGCAGTTCTTC
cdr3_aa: CATSVGQGANEQFF

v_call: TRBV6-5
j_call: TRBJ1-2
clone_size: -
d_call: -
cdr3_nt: TGTGCCAGCAGTTACGGATGGACAGCTAACTATGGCTACACCTTC
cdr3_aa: CASSYGWTANYGYTF

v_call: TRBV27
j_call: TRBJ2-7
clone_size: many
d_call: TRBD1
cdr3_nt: TGTGCCAGCAGTTCCCCCGGGACAGGGTCCTACGAGCAGTACTTC
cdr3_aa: CASSSPGTGSYEQYF

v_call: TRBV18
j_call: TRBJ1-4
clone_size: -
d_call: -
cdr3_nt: TGTGCCAGCTCACCATCTAGAGGGGCGGCAACTAATGAAAAACTGTTTTTT
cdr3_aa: CASSPSRGAATNEKLFF

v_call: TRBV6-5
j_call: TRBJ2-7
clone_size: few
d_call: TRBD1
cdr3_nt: TGTGCCAGCAGTTTCGACAGGGCCCAGTACTTC
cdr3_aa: CASSFDRAQYF

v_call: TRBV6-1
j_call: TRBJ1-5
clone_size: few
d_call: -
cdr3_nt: TGTGCCAGCAGTGAAGGCGATAGGGCTGATGCTCAGCCCCAGCATTTT
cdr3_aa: CASSEGDRADAQPQHF

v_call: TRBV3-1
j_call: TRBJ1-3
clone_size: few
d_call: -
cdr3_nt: TGTGCCAGCAGCCAAGGCAACTCTGGAAACACCATATATTTT
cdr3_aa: CASSQGNSGNTIYF

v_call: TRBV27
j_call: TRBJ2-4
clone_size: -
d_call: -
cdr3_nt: TGTGCCAGCAGTGGAATAGTGTCCGGGGGAGACGTTCAGTACTTC
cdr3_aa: CASSGIVSGGDVQYF

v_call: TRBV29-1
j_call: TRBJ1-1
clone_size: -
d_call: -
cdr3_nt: TGCAGCGTAGAACTCAGGGGTTTTAACACTGAAGCTTTCTTT
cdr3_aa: CSVELRGFNTEAFF

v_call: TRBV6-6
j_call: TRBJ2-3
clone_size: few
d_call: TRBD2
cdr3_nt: TGTGCCAGCCGCCTAGCGGACCACACAGATACGCAGTATTTT
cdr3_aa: CASRLADHTDTQYF

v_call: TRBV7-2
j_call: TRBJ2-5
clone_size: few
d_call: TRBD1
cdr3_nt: TGTGCCAGCAGTCGACAGGGTCTTCAAGAGACCCAGTACTTC
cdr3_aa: CASSRQGLQETQYF

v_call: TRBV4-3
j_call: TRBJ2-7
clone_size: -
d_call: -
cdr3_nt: TGCGCCAGCAGCCAAGTTGGGACGGCGGACTACGAGCAGTACTTC
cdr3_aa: CASSQVGTADYEQYF

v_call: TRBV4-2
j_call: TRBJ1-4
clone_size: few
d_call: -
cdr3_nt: TGTGCCAGCAGCCAAGAGAGTATTGCGGCCCATAATGAAAAACTGTTTTTT
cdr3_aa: CASSQESIAAHNEKLFF

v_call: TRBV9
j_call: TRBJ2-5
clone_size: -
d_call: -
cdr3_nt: TGTGCCAGCAGCGTAGGGGGAAGGGCGCAAGAGACCCAGTACTTC
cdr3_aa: CASSVGGRAQETQYF

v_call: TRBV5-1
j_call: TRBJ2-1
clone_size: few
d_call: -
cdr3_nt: TGCGCCAGCAGCTCTGCACAGGGTCTCTACAATGAGCAGTTCTTC
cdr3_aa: CASSSAQGLYNEQFF

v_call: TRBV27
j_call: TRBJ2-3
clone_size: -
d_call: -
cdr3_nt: TGTGCCAGCAGTGTATCGCCTCCGCCAAATACGCAGTATTTT
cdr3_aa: CASSVSPPPNTQYF

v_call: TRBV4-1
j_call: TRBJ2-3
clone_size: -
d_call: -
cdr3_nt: TGCGCCAGCAGCCAAGATAGGACAGTTACGCCGAGCGCAGATACGCAGTATTTT
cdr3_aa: CASSQDRTVTPSADTQYF

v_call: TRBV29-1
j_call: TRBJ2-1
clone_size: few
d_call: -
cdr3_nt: TGCAGCGTTCTCCTTGAGCTAGCCAGGGCGCAGTTCTTC
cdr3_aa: CSVLLELARAQFF

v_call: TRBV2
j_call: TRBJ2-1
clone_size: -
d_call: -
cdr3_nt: TGTGCCAGCGGATCGAATTTAGCGAATGAGCAGTTCTTC
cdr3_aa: CASGSNLANEQFF

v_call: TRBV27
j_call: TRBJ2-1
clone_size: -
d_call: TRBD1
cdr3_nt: TGTGCCAGCAGTTTATCGGCAGGGGGCACTGAGCAGTTCTTC
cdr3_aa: CASSLSAGGTEQFF

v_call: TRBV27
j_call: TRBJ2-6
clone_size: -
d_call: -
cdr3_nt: TGTGCCAGCAGTACTCCGGGACTGGGGGTTCCTGGGGCCAACGTCCTGACTTTC
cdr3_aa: CASSTPGLGVPGANVLTF

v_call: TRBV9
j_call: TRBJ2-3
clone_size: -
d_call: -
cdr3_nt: TGTGCCAGCAGCGTAGGAGGGGGGAAACCTACGCAGTATTTT
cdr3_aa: CASSVGGGKPTQYF

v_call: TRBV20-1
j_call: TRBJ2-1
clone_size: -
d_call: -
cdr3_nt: TGCAGTGCTAGACCTCTTGAGCGCCAGGGGAAAGAGACCCAGTTCTTC
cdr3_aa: CSARPLERQGKETQFF

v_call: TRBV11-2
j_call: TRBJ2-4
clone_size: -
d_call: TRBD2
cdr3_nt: TGTGCCAGCAGCTTAGCTGCGGGGGGGCCTAGATACAATGAGCAGTACTTC
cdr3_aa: CASSLAAGGPRYNEQYF

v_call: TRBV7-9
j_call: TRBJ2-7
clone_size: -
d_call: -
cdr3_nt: TGTGCCAGCAGCTCGGAAGGTCGGGGTCTTACCTACGAGCAGTACTTC
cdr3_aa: CASSSEGRGLTYEQYF

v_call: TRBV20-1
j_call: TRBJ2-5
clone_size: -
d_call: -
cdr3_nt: TGCAGTGCTAAGGCGGGGTCGGGTATAGAGACCCAGTACTTC
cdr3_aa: CSAKAGSGIETQYF

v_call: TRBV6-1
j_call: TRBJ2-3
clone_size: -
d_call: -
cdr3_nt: TGTGCCAGCAGTGAAAAGGTTGCGCAGTATTTT
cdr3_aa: CASSEKVAQYF

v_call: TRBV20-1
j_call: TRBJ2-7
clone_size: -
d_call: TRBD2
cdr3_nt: TGCAGTGCTAGAAGGCCAGCGGGGGCTGACGACGAGCAGTACTTC
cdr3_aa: CSARRPAGADDEQYF

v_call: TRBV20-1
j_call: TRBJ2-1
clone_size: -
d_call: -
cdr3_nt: TGCAGTGCTAGGAACTCCTACAATGAGCAGTTCTTC
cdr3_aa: CSARNSYNEQFF

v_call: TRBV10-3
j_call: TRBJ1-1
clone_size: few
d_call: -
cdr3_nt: TGTGCCATCAGCGCTGGGACAATCACTGAAGCTTTCTTT
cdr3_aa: CAISAGTITEAFF

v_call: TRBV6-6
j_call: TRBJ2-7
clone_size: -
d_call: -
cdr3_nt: TGTGCCAGCAGGACTCATGCGGGGAACTACAATGAGCAGTACTTC
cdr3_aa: CASRTHAGNYNEQYF

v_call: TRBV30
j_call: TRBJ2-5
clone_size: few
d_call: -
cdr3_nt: TGTGCCTGGAGTGGGAGGGAGACCCAGTACTTC
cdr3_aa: CAWSGRETQYF

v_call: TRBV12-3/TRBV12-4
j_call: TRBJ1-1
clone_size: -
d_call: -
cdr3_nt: TGTGCCAGCAGTTTATTGGGGCGGTTTACTGAAGCTTTCTTT
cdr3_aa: CASSLLGRFTEAFF

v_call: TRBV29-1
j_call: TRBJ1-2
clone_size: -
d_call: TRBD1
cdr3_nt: TGCAGCGCCTCTGGGACAGGGGAGAAGTCGGGCTATGGCTACACCTTC
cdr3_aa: CSASGTGEKSGYGYTF

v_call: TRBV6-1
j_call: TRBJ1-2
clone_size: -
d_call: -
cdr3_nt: TGTGCCAGCAGTGAACCCGGGCAGGGTGACTATGGCTACACCTTC
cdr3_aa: CASSEPGQGDYGYTF

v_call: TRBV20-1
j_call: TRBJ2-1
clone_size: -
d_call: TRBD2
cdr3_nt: TGCAGTGCTAGAGATCCCGGGAGGTCCCCCCATGAGCGGTTCTTC
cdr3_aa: CSARDPGRSPHERFF

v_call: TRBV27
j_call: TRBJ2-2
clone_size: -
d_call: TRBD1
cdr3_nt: TGTGCCAGCACCTCCGGGACAGGGGTCACCGGGGAGCTGTTTTTT
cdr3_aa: CASTSGTGVTGELFF

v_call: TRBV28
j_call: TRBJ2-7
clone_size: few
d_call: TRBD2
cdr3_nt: TGTGCCAGCAGTCCGACAGCGGGGGCATTTCCCTACGAGCAGTACTTC
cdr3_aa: CASSPTAGAFPYEQYF

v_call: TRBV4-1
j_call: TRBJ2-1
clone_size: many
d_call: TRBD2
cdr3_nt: TGCGCCAGCAGCCAAGTACTAGCGGAGCCCCACAATGAGCAGTTCTTC
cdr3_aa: CASSQVLAEPHNEQFF

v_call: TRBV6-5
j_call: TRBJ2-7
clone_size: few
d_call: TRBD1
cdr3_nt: TGTGCCAGCAGTTACTCGAGCGACAGGGTTTACGAGCAGTACTTC
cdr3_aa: CASSYSSDRVYEQYF

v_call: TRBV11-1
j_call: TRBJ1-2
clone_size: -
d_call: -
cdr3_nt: TGTGCCAGCAGCTTAGGTTCCAGACGCGGCTACACCTTC
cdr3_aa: CASSLGSRRGYTF

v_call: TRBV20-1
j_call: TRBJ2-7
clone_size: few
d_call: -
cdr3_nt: TGCAGTGCAATTACCGGGAACAACCACGAGCAGTACTTC
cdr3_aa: CSAITGNNHEQYF

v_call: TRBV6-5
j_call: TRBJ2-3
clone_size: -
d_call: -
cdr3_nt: TGTGCCAGCAGTTACGTGGCAGGGGGGCAACAAGATACGCAGTATTTT
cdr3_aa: CASSYVAGGQQDTQYF

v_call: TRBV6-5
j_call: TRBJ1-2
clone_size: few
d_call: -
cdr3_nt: TGTGCCAGCAGCCCAGTCAACAGGATATATGGCTACACCTTC
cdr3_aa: CASSPVNRIYGYTF

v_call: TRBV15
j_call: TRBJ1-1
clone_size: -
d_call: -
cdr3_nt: TGTGCCACCAGCAGAGATAGTATGAGGGGGACTGAAGCTTTCTTT
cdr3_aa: CATSRDSMRGTEAFF

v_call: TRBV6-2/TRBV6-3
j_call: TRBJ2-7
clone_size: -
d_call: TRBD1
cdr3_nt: TGTGCCAGCCGCATCGCGTCGGGACAGGCCTACGAGCAGTACTTC
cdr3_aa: CASRIASGQAYEQYF

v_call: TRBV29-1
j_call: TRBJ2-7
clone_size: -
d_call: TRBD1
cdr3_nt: TGCAGCGTTGAAATGGACAGGGGGCGCGAGCAGTACTTC
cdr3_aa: CSVEMDRGREQYF

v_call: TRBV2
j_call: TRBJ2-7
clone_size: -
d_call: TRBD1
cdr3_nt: TGTGCCACCAGGGGGACGGTCCCCTCCTACGAGCAGTACTTC
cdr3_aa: CATRGTVPSYEQYF

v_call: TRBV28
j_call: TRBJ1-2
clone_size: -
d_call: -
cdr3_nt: TGTGCCAGCAGTTCAACCCCTGGGGGGGCAGGCTATGGCTACACCTTC
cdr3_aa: CASSSTPGGAGYGYTF